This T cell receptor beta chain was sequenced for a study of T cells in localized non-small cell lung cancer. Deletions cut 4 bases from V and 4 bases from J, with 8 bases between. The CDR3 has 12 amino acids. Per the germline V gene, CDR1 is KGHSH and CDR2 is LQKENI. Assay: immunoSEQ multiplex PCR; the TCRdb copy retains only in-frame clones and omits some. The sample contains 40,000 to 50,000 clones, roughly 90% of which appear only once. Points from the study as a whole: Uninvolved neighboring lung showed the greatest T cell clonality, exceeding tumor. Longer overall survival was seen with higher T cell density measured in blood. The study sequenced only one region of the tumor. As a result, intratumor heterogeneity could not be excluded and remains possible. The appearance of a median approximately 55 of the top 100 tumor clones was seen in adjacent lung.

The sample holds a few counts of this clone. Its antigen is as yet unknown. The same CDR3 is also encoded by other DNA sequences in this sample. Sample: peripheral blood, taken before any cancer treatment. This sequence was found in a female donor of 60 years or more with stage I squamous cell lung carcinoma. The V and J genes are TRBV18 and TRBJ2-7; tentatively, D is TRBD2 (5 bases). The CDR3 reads CASSLRGYEQYF. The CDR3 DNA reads TGTGCCAGCTCACTGAGAGGGTACGAGCAGTACTTC.